This T cell receptor beta chain was sequenced in a study of blood T cell repertoires in COVID-19. The wider study: T cells, B-cell-depleted T cells, or PBMCs supplied cDNA or gDNA.

CDR3 size: 13 residues. Deletions cut 3 bases from V and 1 base from J, with 6 bases between. CDR1 and CDR2 from the germline V gene are LNHNV and YYDKDF (reference sequence). Study members were between roughly 18 and 100 years old and lived in some 26 US regions. Sequenced by immunoSEQ multiplex PCR; TCRdb stores in-frame clones only, minus some. The profile shows about 180,000 clones, 86% of them singletons. Sequencing used PBMCs or T cells enriched from blood (not recorded which). The sequence derives from a woman in her 30s who had recovered from COVID-19. The chain uses TRBV15 and TRBJ2-5, with a possible D match to TRBD1 (6 bases). The CDR3 nucleotides are TGTGCCACCAGCAGGGACAGCCAAGAGACCCAGTACTTC. Amino acid sequence: CATSRDSQETQYF.